This T cell receptor (beta chain) was captured by sequencing in a study of T-cell memory formation after mild COVID-19. TCRdb re-derived calls from the 5' RACE reads in MiXCR, one entry per CDR3 protein. The sample gives fewer than 650,000 distinct CDR3 sequences, about 20% of which show up once; 7.5% to 9.5% is in the top ten. Sequencing used PBMCs or a T cell subset sorted from them (not recorded which). The clonotype comes from an adult woman who had mild COVID-19 (a few samples of this study predate the infection). Cell type and time point are not known.

The CDR3 DNA sequence: TGTGCCACCAGTGACTGGGGGACAGGGCGAGGCACAGATACGCAGTATTTT. This translates into CATSDWGTGRGTDTQYF. The chain links TRBV24-1 to TRBJ2-3, with 9 bases identical to TRBD1. CDR1 is KGHDR, CDR2 SFDVKD, per germline. The CDR3 totals 17 residues. Trimming at V came to 4 bases and at J to 1 base, leaving 8 bases not matched to a gene.